Described below is a single TCR beta chain sequence and its context. Per the original data handling: Amplification of reference gene primers was used by the study to estimate nucleated cell counts. Assay used: immunoSEQ multiplex PCR; TCRdb lists only in-frame clones, some missing. D and trimming come from the DNA, and the V and J calls and clone size come from that table. The sample contains fewer than 50,000 clones, around 80% of which appear only once. This sample stems from a study of blood T cell repertoires in COVID-19. Study background: Material from acute and convalescent COVID-19 was sourced from the United States, Italy and Spain. PBMCs, B-cell-depleted T cells, or T cells provided the cDNA or gDNA that made up the material.

This CDR3 region has 12 residues. Germline-derived CDR1 and CDR2 are MNHEY and SMNVEV (reference sequence). Between the trimmed V and J ends, which lost 5 bases and 4 bases, there was a span of 9 bases. The chain links TRBV27 to TRBJ2-7, with D uncertain. Sequencing was done on a sample of peripheral blood. The TCR comes from a man between 65 and 79 years old with acute or convalescent COVID-19. The CDR3 here is CASSANTYEQYF. CDR3 sequence (DNA): TGTGCCAGCAGTGCCAACACATACGAGCAGTACTTC.